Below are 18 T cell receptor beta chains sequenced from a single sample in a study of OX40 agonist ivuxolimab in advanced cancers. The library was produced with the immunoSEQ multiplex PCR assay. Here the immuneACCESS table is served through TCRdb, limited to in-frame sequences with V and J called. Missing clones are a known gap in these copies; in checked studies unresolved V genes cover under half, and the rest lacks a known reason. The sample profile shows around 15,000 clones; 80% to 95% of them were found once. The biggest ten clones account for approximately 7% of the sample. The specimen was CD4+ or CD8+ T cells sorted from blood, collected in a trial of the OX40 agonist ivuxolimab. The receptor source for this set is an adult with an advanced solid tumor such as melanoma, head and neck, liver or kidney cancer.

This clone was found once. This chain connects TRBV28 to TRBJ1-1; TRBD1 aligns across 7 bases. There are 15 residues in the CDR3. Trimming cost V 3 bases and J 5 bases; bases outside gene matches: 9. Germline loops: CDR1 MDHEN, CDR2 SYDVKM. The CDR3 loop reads CASSLRGGGKTEAFF. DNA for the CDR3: TGTGCCAGCAGTTTGCGAGGGGGCGGAAAGACTGAAGCTTTCTTT.

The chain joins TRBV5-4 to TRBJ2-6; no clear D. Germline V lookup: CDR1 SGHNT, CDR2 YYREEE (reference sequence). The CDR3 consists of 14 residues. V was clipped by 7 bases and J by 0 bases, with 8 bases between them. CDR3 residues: CASGVGSGANVLTF. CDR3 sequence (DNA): TGTGCCAGCGGGGTGGGCTCTGGGGCCAACGTCCTGACTTTC.

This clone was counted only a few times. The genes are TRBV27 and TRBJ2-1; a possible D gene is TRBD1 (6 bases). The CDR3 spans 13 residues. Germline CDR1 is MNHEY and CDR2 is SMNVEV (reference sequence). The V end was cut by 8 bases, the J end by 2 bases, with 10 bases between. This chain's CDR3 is CASRTVAYNEQFF. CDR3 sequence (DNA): TGTGCCAGCCGGACAGTCGCCTACAATGAGCAGTTCTTC.

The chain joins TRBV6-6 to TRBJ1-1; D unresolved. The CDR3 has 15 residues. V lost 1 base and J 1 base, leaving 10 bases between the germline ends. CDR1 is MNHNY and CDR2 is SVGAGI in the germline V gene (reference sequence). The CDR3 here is CASSYYGRGNTEAFF. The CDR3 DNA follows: TGTGCCAGCAGTTACTACGGGCGGGGGAACACTGAAGCTTTCTTT.

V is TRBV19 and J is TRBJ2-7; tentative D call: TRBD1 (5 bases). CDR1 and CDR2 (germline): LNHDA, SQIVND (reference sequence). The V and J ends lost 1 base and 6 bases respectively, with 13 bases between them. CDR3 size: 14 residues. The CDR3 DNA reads TGTGCCAGTAGTATAGGGCAGGGAAACTTCGAGCAGTACTTC. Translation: CASSIGQGNFEQYF. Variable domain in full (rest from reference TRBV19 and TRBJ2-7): DGGITQSPKYLFRKEGQNVTLSCEQNLNHDAMYWYRQDPGQGLRLIYYSQIVNDFQKGDIAEGYSVSREKKESFPLTVTSAQKNPTAFYLCASSIGQGNFEQYFGPGTRLTVT.

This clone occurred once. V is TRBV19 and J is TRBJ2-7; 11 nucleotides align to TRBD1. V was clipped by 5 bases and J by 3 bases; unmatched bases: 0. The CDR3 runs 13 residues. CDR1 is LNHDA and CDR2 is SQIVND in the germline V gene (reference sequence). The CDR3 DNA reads TGTGCCAGTAGTGGGACAGGGGGCTACGAGCAGTACTTC. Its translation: CASSGTGGYEQYF.

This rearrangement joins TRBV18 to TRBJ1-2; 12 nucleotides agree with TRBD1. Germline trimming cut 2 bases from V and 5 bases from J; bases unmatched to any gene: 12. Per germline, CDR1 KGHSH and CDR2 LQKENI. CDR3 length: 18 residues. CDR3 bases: TGTGCCAGCTCACCAGGGTCCCTGGGACAGGGGGCTGAGTATGGCTACACCTTC. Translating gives CASSPGSLGQGAEYGYTF.

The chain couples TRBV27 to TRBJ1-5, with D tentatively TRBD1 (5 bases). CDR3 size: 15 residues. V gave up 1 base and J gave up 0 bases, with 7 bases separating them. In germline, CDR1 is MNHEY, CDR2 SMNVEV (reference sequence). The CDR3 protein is CASSLWGSSNQPQHF. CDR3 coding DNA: TGTGCCAGCAGTTTATGGGGGAGTAGCAATCAGCCCCAGCATTTT.

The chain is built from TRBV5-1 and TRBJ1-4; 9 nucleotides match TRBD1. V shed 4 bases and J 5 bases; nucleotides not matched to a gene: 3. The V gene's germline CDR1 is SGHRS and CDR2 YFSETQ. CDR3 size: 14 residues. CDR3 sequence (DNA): TGCGCCAGCAGCCTAGGGACAGGGAATGAAAAACTGTTTTTT. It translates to CASSLGTGNEKLFF.

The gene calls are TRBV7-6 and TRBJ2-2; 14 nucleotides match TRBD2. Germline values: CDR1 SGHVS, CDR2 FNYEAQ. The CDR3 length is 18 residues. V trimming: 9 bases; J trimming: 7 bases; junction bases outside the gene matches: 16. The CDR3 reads CASYEGPGLAGVDGELFF. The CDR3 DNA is TGTGCCAGTTACGAGGGACCGGGACTAGCGGGAGTGGACGGGGAGCTGTTTTTT.

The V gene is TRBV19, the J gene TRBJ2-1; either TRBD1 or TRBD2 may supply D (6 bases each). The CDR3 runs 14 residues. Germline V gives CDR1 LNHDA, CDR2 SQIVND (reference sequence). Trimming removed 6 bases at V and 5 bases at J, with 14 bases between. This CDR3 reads CASSPRGRHNEQFF. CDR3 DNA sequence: TGTGCCAGTAGCCCCCGGGGGCGCCACAATGAGCAGTTCTTC.

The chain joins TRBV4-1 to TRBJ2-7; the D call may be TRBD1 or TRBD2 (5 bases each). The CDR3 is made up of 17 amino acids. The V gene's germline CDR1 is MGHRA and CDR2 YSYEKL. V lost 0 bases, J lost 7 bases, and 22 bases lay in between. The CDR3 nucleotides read TGCGCCAGCAGCCAAGAAGACGGAACAGGACTTTTTTCGGAGCAGTACTTC. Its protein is CASSQEDGTGLFSEQYF.

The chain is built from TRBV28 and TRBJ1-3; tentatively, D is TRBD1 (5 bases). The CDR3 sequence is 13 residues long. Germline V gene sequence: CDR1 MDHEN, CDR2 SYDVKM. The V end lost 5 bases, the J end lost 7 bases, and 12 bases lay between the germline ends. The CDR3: CASSTGRENTIYF. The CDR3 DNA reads TGTGCCAGCAGTACAGGTCGGGAGAACACCATATATTTT.

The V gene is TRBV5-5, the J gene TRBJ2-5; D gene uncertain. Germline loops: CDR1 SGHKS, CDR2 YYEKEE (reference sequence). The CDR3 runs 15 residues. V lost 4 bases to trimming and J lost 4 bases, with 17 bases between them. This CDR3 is CASSPGRNRVETQYF. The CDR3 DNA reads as TGTGCCAGCAGCCCCGGGCGGAATAGAGTAGAGACCCAGTACTTC.

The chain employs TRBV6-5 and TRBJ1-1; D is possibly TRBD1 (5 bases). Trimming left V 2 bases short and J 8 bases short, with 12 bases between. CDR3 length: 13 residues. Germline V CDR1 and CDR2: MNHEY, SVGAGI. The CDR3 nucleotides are TGTGCCAGCAGTTACAGCCCCAGGACAGAAGCTTTCTTT. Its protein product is CASSYSPRTEAFF.

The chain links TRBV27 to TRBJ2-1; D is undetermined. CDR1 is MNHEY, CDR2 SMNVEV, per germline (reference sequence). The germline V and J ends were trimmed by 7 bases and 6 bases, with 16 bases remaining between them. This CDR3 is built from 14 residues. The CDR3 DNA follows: TGTGCCAGCATATCGACCGATCAAAGCAATGAGCAGTTCTTC. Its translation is CASISTDQSNEQFF.

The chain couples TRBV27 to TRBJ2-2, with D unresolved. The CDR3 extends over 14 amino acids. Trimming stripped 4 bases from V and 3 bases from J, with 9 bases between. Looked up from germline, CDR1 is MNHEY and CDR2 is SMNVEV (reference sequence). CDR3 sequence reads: CASSSSPDTGELFF. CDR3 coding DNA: TGTGCCAGCAGTTCCAGCCCCGACACCGGGGAGCTGTTTTTT.

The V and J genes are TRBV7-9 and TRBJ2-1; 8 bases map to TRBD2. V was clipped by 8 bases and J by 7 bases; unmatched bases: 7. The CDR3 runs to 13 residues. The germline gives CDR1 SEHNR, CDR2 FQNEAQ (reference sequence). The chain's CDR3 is CASRLAGGNEQFF. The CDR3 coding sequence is TGTGCCAGCCGCCTGGCGGGGGGAAATGAGCAGTTCTTC. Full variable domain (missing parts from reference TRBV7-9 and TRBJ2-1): DTGVSQNPRHKITKRGQNVTFRCDPISEHNRLYWYRQTLGQGPEFLTYFQNEAQLEKSRLLSDRFSAERPKGSFSTLEIQRTEQGDSAMYLCASRLAGGNEQFFGPGTRLTVL.